In its sample, the clone carrying this T cell receptor beta chain was seen a few times. What it binds is not known. The record originates from a study of vaccination and CD4 T cells after COVID-19. Study information: Post-COVID draws followed diagnosis by a median around 92 days (range 35 to 161).

Treatment reported: 10-day PBMC culture with coronavirus spike peptide pools or control peptides (ViraFEST assay). Per-well cultures of around 2 million PBMCs received 8 to 10 IU/ml IL-2 and around 10 ug/ml peptide pools. Germline-derived CDR1 and CDR2 are MNHEY and SMNVEV (reference sequence). The CDR3 totals 13 residues. V was shortened by 3 bases and J by 7 bases, with 10 bases between the two germline ends. Overall study findings and caveats: Post-vaccination, and not before, a median about 90% of reactive clones appeared in convalescent patients.

Once obtained from cultured CD4+ T cells, the DNA was sequenced using the Oncomine TCR Beta short-read assay. TCRdb re-derived calls from the PCR reads in MiXCR, one entry per CDR3 protein. The sample lists more than 10,000 distinct CDR3 sequences, 35% to 45% seen once, with roughly 9.8% in the top ten. The sequence derives from a human donor who had recovered from COVID-19. This chain joins TRBV27 and TRBJ1-5; D remains unclear. The input for sequencing was CD4+ T cells from blood, cultured in vitro, taken after SARS-CoV-2 vaccination. The CDR3 nucleotides are TGTGCCAGCAGTTTTATGGCAGGACAGCCCCAGCATTTT. This gives the protein CASSFMAGQPQHF.